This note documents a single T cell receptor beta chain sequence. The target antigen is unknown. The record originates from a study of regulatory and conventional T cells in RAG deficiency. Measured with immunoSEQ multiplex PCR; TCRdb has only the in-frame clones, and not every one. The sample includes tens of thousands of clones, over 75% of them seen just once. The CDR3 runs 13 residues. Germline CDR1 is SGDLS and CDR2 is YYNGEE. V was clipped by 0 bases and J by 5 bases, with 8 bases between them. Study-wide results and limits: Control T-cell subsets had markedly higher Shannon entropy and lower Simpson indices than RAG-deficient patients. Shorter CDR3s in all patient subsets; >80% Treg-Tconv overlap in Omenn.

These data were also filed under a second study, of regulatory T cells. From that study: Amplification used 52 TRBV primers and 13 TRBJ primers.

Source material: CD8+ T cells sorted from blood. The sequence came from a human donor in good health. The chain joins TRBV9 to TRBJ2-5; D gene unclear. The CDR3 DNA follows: TGTGCCAGCAGCGTAGCGGTTTGGGAGACCCAGTACTTC. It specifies CASSVAVWETQYF.